Listed here is a single T cell receptor beta chain. This entry belongs to a study of blood T cell repertoires in COVID-19. The protocol was immunoSEQ multiplex PCR, while the TCRdb copy is restricted to in-frame clones and leaves out a portion. The table includes just under 45,000 clones, 80% to 90% detected once. Trimming shortened V by 6 bases and J by 0 bases, and 15 bases separated the two germline ends. The length of the CDR3 is 16 residues. Germline CDR1 is MDHEN and CDR2 is SYDVKM. This receptor was obtained from a human donor in a cohort sampled during active COVID-19. This chain connects TRBV28 to TRBJ2-1; the D gene is possibly TRBD1 (5 bases). The material sequenced was peripheral blood. The CDR3 region is CASSQSQGFSYNEQFF. As DNA, the CDR3 is TGTGCCAGCAGCCAAAGTCAGGGTTTCTCCTACAATGAGCAGTTCTTC.